The rows below give T cell receptor beta chains drawn from one sample of a study of blood T cells in healthy people across ages. TCRdb re-derived calls from the 5' RACE reads in MiXCR, one entry per CDR3 protein. The table shows over 450,000 distinct CDR3 sequences, with less than 25% occurring only once. These data also featured in a second study, about T cells of mothers and their children.

Sequenced: blood. The receptors derive from a boy aged 5-17 years in good health. CDR3s include the opening cysteine and the closing phenylalanine or tryptophan. Each record gives: J gene, V gene, clone size, CDR3 protein. Size is stated for part of the rows, as once, few or many counts, or as a class when the clone is expanded.

j_call: TRBJ1-5
v_call: TRBV4-1
clone_size: NA
cdr3_aa: CASSQYGDRAYQPQHF

j_call: TRBJ1-6
v_call: TRBV7-2
clone_size: NA
cdr3_aa: CASSFESPLHF

j_call: TRBJ2-7
v_call: TRBV3-1
clone_size: NA
cdr3_aa: CASSHSPALGQPHEQYF

j_call: TRBJ1-1
v_call: TRBV5-1
clone_size: few
cdr3_aa: CASSLVWSTQGTEAFF

j_call: TRBJ2-7
v_call: TRBV7-2
clone_size: NA
cdr3_aa: CASSPLVGASSYEQYF

j_call: TRBJ1-5
v_call: TRBV6-2/TRBV6-3
clone_size: few
cdr3_aa: CASNYRGNQPQHF

j_call: TRBJ2-5
v_call: TRBV6-5
clone_size: few
cdr3_aa: CASSYSNLAGGHEQYF

j_call: TRBJ2-5
v_call: TRBV4-3
clone_size: NA
cdr3_aa: CASSQVEGGGTQYF

j_call: TRBJ2-5
v_call: TRBV20-1
clone_size: many
cdr3_aa: CSARVGAPTETQYF

j_call: TRBJ2-5
v_call: TRBV28
clone_size: few
cdr3_aa: CASSETPGTQYF

j_call: TRBJ2-1
v_call: TRBV4-3
clone_size: NA
cdr3_aa: CASSLRALAGLGEQFF

j_call: TRBJ2-7
v_call: TRBV2
clone_size: NA
cdr3_aa: CASSEWYEQYF

j_call: TRBJ1-5
v_call: TRBV20-1
clone_size: NA
cdr3_aa: CSAGNRGLGVQPQHF

j_call: TRBJ2-7
v_call: TRBV6-2/TRBV6-3
clone_size: many
cdr3_aa: CASSYRDSSYEQYF

j_call: TRBJ1-1
v_call: TRBV29-1
clone_size: NA
cdr3_aa: CTIGGNTEAFF

j_call: TRBJ2-4
v_call: TRBV6-1
clone_size: NA
cdr3_aa: CASSELAGLAKNIQYF

j_call: TRBJ1-1
v_call: TRBV6-6
clone_size: NA
cdr3_aa: CASSSRQGVDTEAFF